Below, 32 T cell receptor beta chains from the same sample are listed, as sequenced in a study of T cells in Graves' hyperthyroidism and ophthalmopathy. It was RNA transcripts that yielded the amplified TCR beta CDR3 regions. The HTBI primer set was used in a first-round RT-PCR of the TCR CDR3. TCRdb reprocessed the multiplex PCR reads with MiXCR, giving one entry per CDR3 protein. The sample contains more than 600,000 distinct CDR3 sequences, 15% to 20% of which appear only once. The material sequenced was blood. These receptors were collected from a young man with Graves' hyperthyroidism.

This chain joins TRBV20-1 and TRBJ1-1; D call uncertain. The V and J ends lost 6 bases and 1 base respectively, with 9 bases between them. Per the germline V gene, CDR1 is DFQATT and CDR2 is SNEGSKA (reference sequence). This CDR3 region has 12 residues. The CDR3: CSASGENTEAFF. The CDR3 DNA follows: TGCAGTGCCAGTGGGGAGAACACTGAAGCTTTCTTT.

This chain links TRBV4-3 with TRBJ2-1; TRBD2 matches 9 bases. The ends lost 4 bases at V and 1 base at J; junction bases unmatched: 5. Germline V lookup: CDR1 LGHNA, CDR2 YSLEER. This CDR3 is built from 16 residues. CDR3 DNA sequence: TGCGCCAGCAGCCCTAGCGGGGAGGTTTCCTACAATGAGCAGTTCTTC. As protein: CASSPSGEVSYNEQFF.

To note about this clonotype: This may be a read error: a much more frequent sequence differs by one nucleotide. The CDR3 DNA reads TGCAGTGCCAGATCCGGACTAGCGGGAGCCGGGGGCTACACAGATACGCAGTATTTT. It encodes CSARSGLAGAGGYTDTQYF. The rearrangement links TRBV20-1 to TRBJ2-3; 13 bases match TRBD2. This CDR3 comprises 19 residues. Germline V gene lookup returns CDR1 DFQATT and CDR2 SNEGSKA (reference sequence). V trimming: 6 bases; J trimming: 2 bases; junction bases outside the gene matches: 17.

This clonotype was picked up a small number of times. V gene TRBV4-1 combines with J gene TRBJ2-1; possible D gene TRBD2, 6 bases. Looked up from germline, CDR1 is MGHRA and CDR2 is YSYEKL. The V end was cut by 1 base, the J end by 6 bases, with 16 bases between. The CDR3 runs to 16 residues. The CDR3 nucleotides are TGCGCCAGCAGCCAAGTTACGGGGGACTGGGGCAATGAGCAGTTCTTC. Translation: CASSQVTGDWGNEQFF.

There are a few counts of this clonotype. The chain couples TRBV6-1 to TRBJ1-5, with 9 bases matching TRBD1. CDR1 and CDR2 from the germline V gene are MNHNS and SASEGT. Trimming at V came to 6 bases and at J to 0 bases, leaving 6 bases not matched to a gene. The CDR3 consists of 16 residues. CDR3 region: CASRGQGTNSNQPQHF. The CDR3, as DNA: TGTGCCAGCAGGGGACAGGGAACAAATAGCAATCAGCCCCAGCATTTT.

This clonotype was seen a handful of times. This chain links TRBV6-1 with TRBJ2-7; D is unclear. The ends were cut back, 5 bases at V and 3 bases at J, with 14 bases in the middle. The germline V gene has CDR1 MNHNS and CDR2 SASEGT. The CDR3 has 14 residues. The CDR3 region has the DNA TGTGCCAGCAGTCAGAGACGGCCTGTCTACGAGCAGTACTTC. The encoded protein is CASSQRRPVYEQYF.

This clonotype has only a few counts. CDR3 nucleotide sequence: TGTGCCAGCAGTTACTCGGCCCGGGACACCGGGGAGCTGTTTTTT. As protein: CASSYSARDTGELFF. The rearrangement joins TRBV6-5 to TRBJ2-2; D not resolved. CDR1 and CDR2 (germline): MNHEY, SVGAGI. V was shortened by 0 bases and J by 3 bases, with 8 bases between the two germline ends. This CDR3 is 15 amino acids long.

This clonotype was detected a few times. This chain joins TRBV4-3 and TRBJ1-4; no reliable D call. Germline V gene sequence: CDR1 LGHNA, CDR2 YSLEER. The CDR3 length is 15 residues. V lost 0 bases and J lost 3, with 8 bases in between. The CDR3 bases are TGCGCCAGCAGCCAAGAAGGGCAGCCTAATGAAAAACTGTTTTTT. Amino acids: CASSQEGQPNEKLFF.

This clonotype was detected only a few times. This chain links TRBV5-6 with TRBJ1-1; 8 positions agree with TRBD1. The V segment lost 4 bases and the J segment 4 bases; nucleotides outside the gene matches: 3. This CDR3 is 13 amino acids long. Germline CDR1 SGHDT, CDR2 YYEEEE. This CDR3 is CASSRGTGTEAFF. In nucleotides, the CDR3 is TGTGCCAGCAGCCGCGGGACAGGCACTGAAGCTTTCTTT.

The rearrangement uses TRBV30 and TRBJ2-6; TRBD1 might be the D (6 bases). Germline CDR1 GTSNPN, CDR2 SVGIG (reference sequence). Between the trimmed V and J ends, which lost 3 bases and 4 bases, there was a span of 10 bases. This CDR3 has 14 amino acids. The DNA for the CDR3 is TGTGCCTGGAGGAACAGGGCCGGGGCCAACGTCCTGACTTTC. Encoded protein: CAWRNRAGANVLTF.

This clonotype was counted ten times or more. J is TRBJ2-1 and V is TRBV29-1, with D possibly matching TRBD2 (5 bases). Trimming stripped 7 bases from V and 8 bases from J, with 27 bases between. The CDR3 contains 16 residues. Germline V gene sequence: CDR1 SQVTM, CDR2 ANQGSEA. The CDR3 DNA follows: TGCAGCGCAGTGCCCCCGCTAGCCCGGAGTAGGGATGAGCAGTTCTTC. Protein sequence: CSAVPPLARSRDEQFF.

This clonotype was observed many times. The genes are TRBV5-1 and TRBJ2-7, with a weak D call TRBD2 (5 bases). V lost 0 bases, J lost 6 bases, and 13 bases lay in between. Germline assignment: CDR1 SGHRS and CDR2 YFSETQ. The CDR3 has 14 residues. The DNA of the CDR3 is TGCGCCAGCAGCTTGGGAGGGAAAATAGGCGAGCAGTACTTC. The encoded protein is CASSLGGKIGEQYF. The entire variable domain, with the rest obtained from reference TRBV5-1 and TRBJ2-7, is as follows: KAGVTQTPRYLIKTRGQQVTLSCSPISGHRSVSWYQQTPGQGLQFLFEYFSETQRNKGNFPGRFSGRQFSNSRSEMNVSTLELGDSALYLCASSLGGKIGEQYFGPGTRLTVT.

This clonotype was detected ten times or more. This rearrangement joins TRBV28 to TRBJ2-5; D ambiguous. From germline, CDR1 is MDHEN and CDR2 SYDVKM. The CDR3 loop spans 16 amino acids. The germline V and J ends were trimmed by 3 bases and 1 base, with 15 bases remaining between them. In DNA, the CDR3 is TGTGCCAGCAGTTTTTCCTGGGCGGCGCTCCAAGAGACCCAGTACTTC. Its translation is CASSFSWAALQETQYF.

This clonotype was seen repeatedly, ten times or more. The CDR3 DNA reads as TGTGCCAGCAAGGACAGATCCTACGAGCAGTACTTC. Protein: CASKDRSYEQYF. The chain employs TRBV2 and TRBJ2-7; D may be TRBD1 (6 bases). The CDR3 is made up of 12 amino acids. Germline assignment: CDR1 SNHLY and CDR2 FYNNEI. V lost 7 bases, J lost 1 base, and 8 bases lay in between. Combining the CDR3 with reference TRBV2 and TRBJ2-7 gives the whole variable domain EPEVTQTPSHQVTQMGQEVILRCVPISNHLYFYWYRQILGQKVEFLVSFYNNEISEKSEIFDDQFSVERPDGSNFTLKIRSTKLEDSAMYFCASKDRSYEQYFGPGTRLTVT.

Written as DNA, the CDR3 is TGCAGCGGGCGGATGGGGGATACGCAGTATTTT. Its translation is CSGRMGDTQYF. The V call is TRBV29-1, the J call TRBJ2-3; no reliable D call. The CDR3 runs 11 residues. V shed 7 bases and J shed 6 bases, with 11 bases lying between them. CDR1 and CDR2 (germline): SQVTM, ANQGSEA.

The chain joins TRBV6-1 to TRBJ1-5; 7 bases are shared with TRBD1. V lost 11 bases to trimming and J lost 12 bases; unmatched junction nucleotides: 7. The CDR3 has 10 amino acids. In germline, CDR1 is MNHNS, CDR2 SASEGT. CDR3 region: CASQGQIQHF. The CDR3 region has the DNA TGTGCCTCTCAGGGACAGATCCAGCATTTT.

The chain has TRBV20-1 and TRBJ2-3; D is perhaps TRBD2 (5 bases). The V end lost 6 bases, the J end lost 14 bases, and 24 bases lay between the germline ends. From germline, CDR1 is DFQATT and CDR2 SNEGSKA (reference sequence). CDR3 length: 13 residues. The CDR3 here is CSAPVLGFYGLYF. CDR3 nucleotide sequence: TGCAGTGCCCCTGTACTAGGGTTTTACGGTTTGTATTTT.

The rearrangement uses TRBV4-2 and TRBJ2-1; D not certain. This CDR3 comprises 15 residues. The germline V gene has CDR1 LGHNA and CDR2 YNFKEQ. Deletions cut 1 base from V and 3 bases from J, with 10 bases between. The CDR3 DNA follows: TGTGCCAGCAGCCAAGCTGGATCGATCTACAATGAGCAGTTCTTC. Translation gives CASSQAGSIYNEQFF.

A few counts support this clonotype. The rearrangement joins TRBV10-3 to TRBJ2-1, with D perhaps being TRBD1 or TRBD2 (5 bases each). V lost 0 bases to trimming and J lost 5 bases, with 20 bases between them. Germline values: CDR1 ENHRY, CDR2 SYGVKD. The CDR3 has 18 amino acids. CDR3 in DNA: TGTGCCATCAGTGAGTCCTCCTTGAGTAGGGACCCACACAATGAGCAGTTCTTC. Its protein product is CAISESSLSRDPHNEQFF.

This clonotype was counted at least ten times. The rearrangement uses TRBV2 and TRBJ2-5, with 14 bases that match TRBD2. Trimming cost V 3 bases and J 4 bases; bases outside gene matches: 4. This CDR3 region has 16 residues. Germline loops: CDR1 SNHLY, CDR2 FYNNEI. The CDR3, as DNA: TGTGCCAGCAGTGATCTGACTAGCGGGAGGGGAGAGACCCAGTACTTC. Protein sequence: CASSDLTSGRGETQYF.

This clonotype has just a few counts. The genes are TRBV20-1 and TRBJ2-5; no reliable D call. Germline CDR1 and CDR2: DFQATT and SNEGSKA (reference sequence). The ends were cut back, 2 bases at V and 0 bases at J, with 7 bases in the middle. The length of the CDR3 is 13 residues. CDR3 coding DNA: TGCAGTGCTAGACAGAATTACCAAGAGACCCAGTACTTC. Encoded protein: CSARQNYQETQYF.

This chain connects TRBV7-9 to TRBJ1-2; D gene uncertain. V dropped 0 bases and J dropped 4 bases, with 18 bases sitting between them. The CDR3 runs 17 residues. Per the germline V gene, CDR1 is SEHNR and CDR2 is FQNEAQ (reference sequence). The CDR3 loop reads CASSLAPHFMLRYGYTF. As DNA, the CDR3 is TGTGCCAGCAGCTTAGCCCCCCACTTTATGCTACGCTATGGCTACACCTTC. Full variable domain (missing parts from reference TRBV7-9 and TRBJ1-2): DTGVSQNPRHKITKRGQNVTFRCDPISEHNRLYWYRQTLGQGPEFLTYFQNEAQLEKSRLLSDRFSAERPKGSFSTLEIQRTEQGDSAMYLCASSLAPHFMLRYGYTFGSGTRLTVV.

V usage is TRBV11-2 and J usage is TRBJ2-1; D gene ambiguous. The germline V and J ends were trimmed by 2 bases and 6 bases, with 8 bases remaining between them. Germline V lookup: CDR1 SGHAT, CDR2 FQNNGV. CDR3 size: 13 residues. In nucleotides, the CDR3 is TGTGCCAGCAGCTTACAGGCCGCCAATGAGCAGTTCTTC. It specifies CASSLQAANEQFF. The full variable domain, with the rest looked up from reference TRBV11-2 and TRBJ2-1, is EAGVAQSPRYKIIEKRQSVAFWCNPISGHATLYWYQQILGQGPKLLIQFQNNGVVDDSQLPKDRFSAERLKGVDSTLKIQPAKLEDSAVYLCASSLQAANEQFFGPGTRLTVL.

V usage is TRBV15 and J usage is TRBJ2-3; D might be TRBD2 (5 bases). V gave up 1 base and J gave up 2 bases, with 13 bases separating them. The V gene's germline CDR1 is LNHNV and CDR2 YYDKDF (reference sequence). The CDR3 runs 16 residues. CDR3 sequence (DNA): TGTGCCACCAGCAGAGGTGGGAGTAAATACACAGATACGCAGTATTTT. Its protein product is CATSRGGSKYTDTQYF. Full variable domain (missing parts from reference TRBV15 and TRBJ2-3): DAMVIQNPRYQVTQFGKPVTLSCSQTLNHNVMYWYQQKSSQAPKLLFHYYDKDFNNEADTPDNFQSRRPNTSFCFLDIRSPGLGDTAMYLCATSRGGSKYTDTQYFGPGTRLTVL.

This clonotype came up many times. This chain links TRBV3-1 with TRBJ2-3; 7 bases align to TRBD2. Germline-derived CDR1 and CDR2 are LGHDT and YNNKEL (reference sequence). V trimming: 1 base; J trimming: 0 bases; junction bases outside the gene matches: 7. This CDR3 comprises 17 residues. This CDR3 is CASSQGTWEGSTDTQYF. CDR3 sequence (DNA): TGTGCCAGCAGCCAAGGGACGTGGGAGGGCAGCACAGATACGCAGTATTTT.

V and J are TRBV7-2 and TRBJ2-7; 7 bases are a match to TRBD2. Per germline, CDR1 SGHTA and CDR2 FQGNSA. V lost 5 bases and J lost 6; bases outside the gene matches: 10. The CDR3 length is 14 residues. CDR3 DNA: TGTGCCAGCAGCGTACTAGCGATCACGGGCGAGCAGTACTTC. Protein: CASSVLAITGEQYF.

CDR3 loop: CASSFVRSGEAFF. The CDR3 DNA reads as TGTGCCAGCAGTTTCGTACGGTCCGGAGAAGCTTTCTTT. The V and J genes are TRBV12-3 or TRBV12-4 and TRBJ1-1, with no clear D. V gave up 3 bases and J gave up 8 bases, with 13 bases separating them. The length of the CDR3 is 13 residues.

This clonotype was seen more than once but under ten times. The chain joins TRBV6-1 to TRBJ1-5; no definite D call. The germline V gene has CDR1 MNHNS and CDR2 SASEGT. V shed 5 bases and J shed 7 bases, with 12 bases lying between them. The CDR3 covers 13 residues. The CDR3 sequence: CASSQGLGQPQHF. CDR3 in DNA: TGTGCCAGCAGTCAAGGCCTGGGACAGCCCCAGCATTTT.

This clonotype showed up just a few times. The CDR3 DNA sequence: TGTGCCATCAGTGAGCACGGCGAGCAGTACTTC. The encoded protein is CAISEHGEQYF. The V gene is TRBV10-3, the J gene TRBJ2-7; D is undetermined. CDR1 and CDR2 from the germline V gene are ENHRY and SYGVKD. V lost 2 bases and J 6 bases, leaving 5 bases between the germline ends. The CDR3 length is 11 residues.

V and J are TRBV4-1 and TRBJ1-5; TRBD1 matches 7 bases. Germline V lookup: CDR1 MGHRA, CDR2 YSYEKL. The length of the CDR3 is 14 residues. Losses at the gene ends were 0 bases for V and 5 bases for J; bases not matched to a gene: 1. The CDR3 protein is CASSQEGGYQPQHF. CDR3 DNA sequence: TGCGCCAGCAGCCAAGAAGGGGGCTATCAGCCCCAGCATTTT.

At least ten counts were recorded for this clonotype. The chain recombines TRBV7-9 with TRBJ2-3, with D hard to call. The CDR3 totals 14 residues. The germline V gene has CDR1 SEHNR and CDR2 FQNEAQ (reference sequence). V was pared by 2 bases and J by 2 bases, with 8 bases between. CDR3 DNA: TGTGCCAGCAGCTTATACGGGTACACAGATACGCAGTATTTT. It encodes CASSLYGYTDTQYF.

The chain has TRBV27 and TRBJ1-5; 10 nucleotides align to TRBD1. Losses at the gene ends were 6 bases for V and 6 bases for J; bases not matched to a gene: 5. The CDR3 loop spans 14 amino acids. Germline V gene sequence: CDR1 MNHEY, CDR2 SMNVEV (reference sequence). The CDR3 spells CASSGQGGSQPQHF. Here the CDR3 DNA reads TGTGCCAGCAGCGGACAGGGGGGAAGTCAGCCCCAGCATTTT.